The 24 T cell receptor beta chains below all came from one sample that was sequenced in a study of Ad26.COV2.S vaccination and SARS-CoV-2 variants. Treatment denoted: 15 to 20 received Ad26.COV2.S at low or high dose, single or two shots; 5 received placebo; per-sample allocation not given. Sampling was performed 63 days after the first vaccine or placebo injection. The table came from immunoSEQ multiplex PCR; TCRdb's copy has only in-frame clones and leaves some out. This repertoire shows around 250,000 clones, around 87% found once; its top ten account for 3% to 4%. This specimen consisted of peripheral blood, obtained in a trial of Ad26.COV2.S vaccine versus placebo. The receptor set was obtained from a person aged 18-65 years who received the Ad26.COV2.S COVID-19 vaccine or a placebo.

This clone was picked up many times. The chain joins TRBV6-5 to TRBJ2-2; 9 nucleotides align to TRBD2. The CDR3 contains 15 residues. Unmatched junction bases numbered 12, after V lost 10 bases and J lost 6 bases. Per the germline V gene, CDR1 is MNHEY and CDR2 is SVGAGI. CDR3 protein: CAIGSSGEMAGELFF. In DNA, the CDR3 is TGTGCCATCGGGTCTAGCGGGGAGATGGCCGGGGAGCTGTTTTTT.

The genes are TRBV27 and TRBJ2-3; tentative D call: TRBD1 (6 bases). The V gene's germline CDR1 is MNHEY and CDR2 SMNVEV (reference sequence). V shed 3 bases and J shed 2 bases, with 9 bases lying between them. The CDR3 covers 14 residues. CDR3 DNA sequence: TGTGCCAGCAGTTTGTACAGGGCCACAGATACGCAGTATTTT. Its translation: CASSLYRATDTQYF.

The chain carries TRBV6-6 and TRBJ2-7; TRBD1 matches 8 bases. The V segment lost 4 bases and the J segment 6 bases; nucleotides outside the gene matches: 14. The CDR3 spans 16 residues. Per the germline V gene, CDR1 is MNHNY and CDR2 is SVGAGI (reference sequence). This CDR3 is CASSSTGQAGGFEQYF. The CDR3 coding sequence is TGTGCCAGCAGTTCCACGGGACAGGCCGGAGGGTTCGAGCAGTACTTC.

The V and J genes are TRBV19 and TRBJ1-4; 7 nucleotides agree with TRBD1. With V trimmed by 10 bases and J by 7 bases, 18 bases remained unmatched. Looked up from germline, CDR1 is LNHDA and CDR2 is SQIVND (reference sequence). This CDR3 is built from 16 residues. The CDR3: CATNYKGGSSAEKLFF. Here the CDR3 DNA reads TGTGCCACTAATTACAAAGGGGGCAGCTCGGCTGAAAAACTGTTTTTT.

Here the CDR3 reads CASSGQGVTGELFF. The DNA of the CDR3 is TGTGCCAGCTCCGGACAGGGTGTCACCGGGGAGCTGTTTTTT. This chain joins TRBV18 and TRBJ2-2; 8 nucleotides line up with TRBD1. After removal of 6 bases from V and 4 bases from J, the junction contained 4 bases not matched to a gene. The CDR3 is 14 residues long. The germline gives CDR1 KGHSH, CDR2 LQKENI.

This chain joins TRBV6-2 or TRBV6-3 and TRBJ2-7, with D unresolved. The V end lost 6 bases, the J end lost 2 bases, and 8 bases lay between the germline ends. CDR1 MNHEY and CDR2 SVGEGT come from the germline V gene. The CDR3 runs 12 residues. The CDR3 sequence: CASSPGTYEQYF. The CDR3 region has the DNA TGTGCCAGCAGCCCCGGAACCTACGAGCAGTACTTC.

V and J are TRBV7-9 and TRBJ2-1; tentatively, D is TRBD1 or TRBD2 (6 bases each). Germline V lookup: CDR1 SEHNR, CDR2 FQNEAQ (reference sequence). V lost 1 base to trimming and J lost 7 bases, with 23 bases between them. CDR3 length: 18 residues. CDR3 amino acids: CASSLGGGSPKRENEQFF. CDR3 DNA: TGTGCCAGCAGCTTAGGAGGGGGGAGCCCCAAACGAGAGAATGAGCAGTTCTTC.

This clone was seen once. V and J are TRBV6-1 and TRBJ1-1, with D uncertain. The germline V and J ends were trimmed by 1 base and 2 bases, with 11 bases remaining between them. CDR1 MNHNS and CDR2 SASEGT come from the germline V gene. The CDR3 extends over 15 amino acids. The CDR3 protein is CASSEGPRRNTEAFF. DNA for the CDR3: TGTGCCAGCAGTGAAGGGCCCCGACGCAACACTGAAGCTTTCTTT.

The chain carries TRBV10-3 and TRBJ2-3; 12 bases line up with TRBD2. With V trimmed by 10 bases and J by 4 bases, 3 bases remained unmatched. This CDR3 has 13 residues. The V gene's germline CDR1 is ENHRY and CDR2 SYGVKD. Written as DNA, the CDR3 is TGTGCCACCAGACTAGCGGGGGCAGATACGCAGTATTTT. This encodes CATRLAGADTQYF.

The genes are TRBV15 and TRBJ1-1, with D possibly TRBD1 on 6 matching bases. The CDR3 contains 17 residues. Trimming took 3 bases from V and 2 from J, leaving 19 bases between them. The germline V gene encodes CDR1 LNHNV and CDR2 YYDKDF (reference sequence). The CDR3 sequence is CATSSQYIRQANTEAFF. The CDR3 nucleotides are TGTGCCACCAGCAGCCAATACATAAGACAGGCTAACACTGAAGCTTTCTTT.

V is TRBV24-1 and J is TRBJ2-3, with a tentative D call TRBD1 (6 bases). V lost 5 bases and J lost 1, with 12 bases in between. CDR3 length equals 15 residues. Germline CDR1 is KGHDR and CDR2 is SFDVKD. The CDR3 bases are TGTGCCACCAGTGCTGGATCAGGGGGCACAGATACGCAGTATTTT. This gives the protein CATSAGSGGTDTQYF.

This clone was observed once. V and J are TRBV28 and TRBJ2-7; a possible D gene is TRBD2 (5 bases). V was shortened by 5 bases and J by 5 bases, with 13 bases between the two germline ends. CDR1 and CDR2 (germline): MDHEN, SYDVKM. The CDR3 loop spans 13 amino acids. The CDR3 loop reads CASSPPPRDEQYF. As DNA, the CDR3 is TGTGCCAGCAGTCCCCCCCCGAGGGACGAGCAGTACTTC.

The rearrangement links TRBV21-1 to TRBJ1-2. TRBV21-1 is shown as a pseudogene. The CDR3 length is 16 residues. The CDR3 nucleotides are TGTGCCAGCAGCAAACCCCGGGACAGAGGGGGGGATGGCTACACCTTC. It yields the protein CASSKPRDRGGDGYTF.

This clone was picked up a small number of times. The chain employs TRBV10-3 and TRBJ2-7, with TRBD1 identical over 7 bases. The CDR3 extends over 15 amino acids. The J segment lost 2 bases and the V segment lost 3 bases, leaving 7 bases of the junction unmatched. Germline CDR1 ENHRY, CDR2 SYGVKD. The CDR3 protein is CAISDAGDSPYEQYF. CDR3 bases: TGTGCCATCAGTGACGCCGGGGACAGTCCCTACGAGCAGTACTTC.

This sequence joins TRBV7-2 and TRBJ2-3; TRBD1 is a possible D gene (5 bases). V was cut by 1 base and J by 4 bases, with 18 bases left in between. In germline, CDR1 is SGHTA, CDR2 FQGNSA. This CDR3 has 17 amino acids. The chain's CDR3 is CASSLGSVGRASDTQYF. CDR3 nucleotide sequence: TGTGCCAGCAGCTTAGGGTCAGTAGGCAGGGCGTCAGATACGCAGTATTTT.

CDR3 coding DNA: TGCGCCAGCAGCTTGATAACTTTTAACACCGGGGAGCTGTTTTTT. This gives the protein CASSLITFNTGELFF. The gene calls are TRBV5-1 and TRBJ2-2, with D hard to call. The CDR3 sequence is 15 residues long. V was cut by 1 base and J by 2 bases, with 9 bases left in between. Germline V gene sequence: CDR1 SGHRS, CDR2 YFSETQ.

The rearrangement joins TRBV25-1 to TRBJ2-3, with D possibly matching TRBD2 (6 bases). Germline V gene data show CDR1 as MGHDK and CDR2 as SYGVNS. The V end was cut by 4 bases, the J end by 8 bases, with 13 bases between. CDR3 size: 13 residues. Here the CDR3 reads CASSGNLGGTQYF. The DNA of the CDR3 is TGTGCCAGCAGTGGGAATCTGGGGGGTACGCAGTATTTT. Full variable domain (missing parts from reference TRBV25-1 and TRBJ2-3): EADIYQTPRYLVIGTGKKITLECSQTMGHDKMYWYQQDPGMELHLIHYSYGVNSTEKGDLSSESTVSRIRTEHFPLTLESARPSHTSQYLCASSGNLGGTQYFGPGTRLTVL.

The CDR3 region is CASSVVEANYGYTF. The CDR3, as DNA: TGTGCCAGCAGTGTCGTAGAAGCAAACTATGGCTACACCTTC. This rearrangement joins TRBV2 to TRBJ1-2; D is ambiguous. The CDR3 sequence is 14 residues long. Germline-derived CDR1 and CDR2 are SNHLY and FYNNEI. V lost 4 bases and J 2 bases, leaving 11 bases between the germline ends.

The chain combines TRBV14 with TRBJ1-3; D is possibly TRBD1 (5 bases). V dropped 0 bases and J dropped 8 bases, with 11 bases sitting between them. The germline CDR1 and CDR2 sequences are SGHDN and FVKESK. CDR3 length equals 14 residues. DNA for the CDR3: TGTGCCAGCAGCCAAGATCTAAAGGGGCACACCATATATTTT. Its protein is CASSQDLKGHTIYF.

J is TRBJ1-6 and V is TRBV21-1; the table's D call, TRBD1, was not checked against the DNA. TRBV21-1 is recorded as a pseudogene. This CDR3 has 15 amino acids. The CDR3 is CASSIIRGYNSPLHF. The DNA for the CDR3 is TGTGCCAGCAGCATAATAAGGGGCTATAATTCACCCCTCCACTTT.

The chain recombines TRBV19 with TRBJ1-4; D perhaps matches TRBD1 (6 bases). The CDR3 runs 16 residues. Trimming took 3 bases from V and 7 from J, leaving 18 bases between them. The germline V gene encodes CDR1 LNHDA and CDR2 SQIVND (reference sequence). CDR3 in amino acids: CASSIGNRVRSEKLFF. The CDR3 DNA reads as TGTGCCAGTAGTATCGGGAACAGGGTGCGGTCTGAAAAACTGTTTTTT.

V usage is TRBV4-1 and J usage is TRBJ1-5; D gene unclear. There are 14 residues in the CDR3. CDR1 is MGHRA, CDR2 YSYEKL, per germline. V dropped 1 base and J dropped 1 base, with 5 bases sitting between them. CDR3 in DNA: TGCGCCAGCAGCCAAGTGGGGAGCAATCAGCCCCAGCATTTT. Protein: CASSQVGSNQPQHF.

The V gene is TRBV21-1, the J gene TRBJ1-1. TRBV21-1 is a pseudogene locus. The CDR3 consists of 14 residues. CDR3 in amino acids: CASSNSVGVTEAFF. In DNA form, the CDR3 reads TGTGCCAGCAGCAACAGCGTCGGGGTTACTGAAGCTTTCTTT.

The CDR3 bases are TGTGCCAGCAGCTCGGACAGGGCCTATGGCTACACCTTC. Translating it yields CASSSDRAYGYTF. This chain uses TRBV7-2 with TRBJ1-2; the match to TRBD1 covers 8 bases. The germline V gene has CDR1 SGHTA and CDR2 FQGNSA. The CDR3 has 13 amino acids. The ends lost 4 bases at V and 4 bases at J; junction bases unmatched: 2.